This TCR beta chain originates from a study of T-cell memory formation after mild COVID-19. CDR3 length equals 19 residues. V dropped 2 bases and J dropped 7; count of bases not matched to a gene: 20. Germline CDR1 reads KGHSH; CDR2 reads LQKENI. This clonotype appeared a few times. Antigen unknown. After 5'RACE with constant-segment primers, TCR alpha and TCR beta cDNA libraries carrying sample barcodes and UMIs were obtained. From the 5' RACE reads, TCRdb called clonotypes with MiXCR, one entry per CDR3 protein. The sample consists of about 360,000 distinct CDR3 sequences, under 15% of them appearing once. Whole-study results and caveats: There was no confirmation that second-wave clones peaking on day 37 were SARS-CoV-2 specific. Most CD4+ clones that shrank were in CM and EM, while CD8+ ones turned up in EMRA.

Sequencing was performed on PBMCs or a T cell subset sorted from them (not recorded which). The receptor was derived from a man aged 18 to 29 who had mild COVID-19 (a few samples of this study predate the infection). Cell type and time point are not known. The chain combines TRBV18 with TRBJ2-7; 10 bases fit TRBD1. The CDR3 DNA sequence: TGTGCCAGCTCACCATCCCCCGGGACAGGGGAGATCCTTCTCGGGGAGCAGTACGTC. It yields the protein CASSPSPGTGEILLGEQYV.